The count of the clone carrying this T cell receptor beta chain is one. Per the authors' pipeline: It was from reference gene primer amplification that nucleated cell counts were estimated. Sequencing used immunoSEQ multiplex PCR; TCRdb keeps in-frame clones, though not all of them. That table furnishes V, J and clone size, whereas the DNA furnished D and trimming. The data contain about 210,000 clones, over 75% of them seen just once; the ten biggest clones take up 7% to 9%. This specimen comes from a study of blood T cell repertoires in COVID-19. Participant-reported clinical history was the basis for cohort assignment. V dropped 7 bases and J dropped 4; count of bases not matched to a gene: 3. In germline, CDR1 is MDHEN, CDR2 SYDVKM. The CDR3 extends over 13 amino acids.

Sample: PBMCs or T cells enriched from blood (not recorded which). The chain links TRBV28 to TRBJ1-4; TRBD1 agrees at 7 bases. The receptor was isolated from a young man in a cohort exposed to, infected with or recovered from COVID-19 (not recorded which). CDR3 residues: CASIGQVNEKLFF. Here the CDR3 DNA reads TGTGCCAGCATCGGACAGGTTAATGAAAAACTGTTTTTT.